This T cell receptor (beta chain) was identified in a study of identifying expanded T cells in peripheral blood. Overall study results and limits: Differentially abundant clones: 0.95 to 1.5 between replicates, just under 17 at around 14 days, approximately 18 at four. Clone count variance between approximately two-week samples rose with total template count.

For this clone: The target antigen is unknown.

During the collection period, no donor immune events like infections were recorded. Data came from immunoSEQ multiplex PCR; TCRdb stores just in-frame clones and leaves some out. Of about 82,000 clones listed, approximately 90% were seen once; the top ten hold 7.3%. This CDR3 comprises 12 residues. This clonotype was sampled from a person between 18 and 70 years old in good health. The chain uses TRBV21-1 and TRBJ1-1. TRBV21-1 is noted as a pseudogene. The sample was blood. The CDR3 spells CALRWVNTEAFF. In nucleotides, the CDR3 is TGTGCCCTCCGGTGGGTGAACACTGAAGCTTTCTTT.